The 25 T cell receptor beta chains presented below share a single source sample, sequenced in a study of CD8 T cells in ankylosing spondylitis (TCRdb year 2017). Receptors were amplified or captured by 5' RACE. Sequencing instrument: Illumina HiSeq 2500. TCRdb reran the public reads through fastp at Q25 and MiXCR, keeping productive beta chains. Every CDR3 protein is listed once, alongside the most common genes and DNA of its rows. The table for this sample lists about 800,000 distinct CDR3 sequences; about 11% of them were counted only once. 0.51% of the sample is held by the ten biggest clonotypes. No antigen is known for these receptors. Study-wide conclusions, independent of this receptor: Blood from ankylosing spondylitis patients appeared to be characterized by a TCR beta motif composed of under ten highly homologous amino acid variants.

Sequenced input: blood, either unsorted or a sorted T cell fraction (not recorded which). These receptors originate from a male donor with ankylosing spondylitis.

This clonotype appeared a few times. The J gene is TRBJ1-2, the V gene TRBV7-2, with D perhaps matching TRBD1 (5 bases). Trimming cost V 3 bases and J 6 bases, with 11 bases left between them. The CDR3 loop spans 13 amino acids. The germline CDR1 and CDR2 sequences are SGHTA and FQGNSA. Here the CDR3 reads CASSFSREDGYTF. In DNA form, the CDR3 reads TGTGCCAGCAGCTTCAGCAGGGAGGATGGCTACACCTTC.

This clonotype has ten or more counts. The V and J genes are TRBV20-1 and TRBJ2-4; 7 bases align to TRBD2. J was trimmed by 0 bases and V by 4 bases; bases with no gene match: 3. CDR3 length: 14 residues. Looked up from germline, CDR1 is DFQATT and CDR2 is SNEGSKA (reference sequence). This CDR3 reads CSATGRVAKNIQYF. The CDR3 nucleotides are TGCAGTGCTACGGGGAGGGTAGCCAAAAACATTCAGTACTTC.

This clonotype has only a few counts. This chain uses TRBV20-1 with TRBJ1-4; no clear D gene. Trimming removed 6 bases from V and 8 bases from J, with 16 bases in between. Germline V gene lookup returns CDR1 DFQATT and CDR2 SNEGSKA (reference sequence). The CDR3 totals 13 residues. The CDR3 spells CSALEGVEEKLFF. In DNA form, the CDR3 reads TGCAGTGCCCTAGAGGGAGTTGAAGAAAAACTGTTTTTT.

This clonotype appeared many times. The chain is built from TRBV5-1 and TRBJ2-5; 12 nucleotides align to TRBD2. The CDR3 spans 15 residues. V lost 7 bases, J lost 2 bases, and 6 bases stayed unmatched. Germline V gene sequence: CDR1 SGHRS, CDR2 YFSETQ. CDR3 sequence (DNA): TGCGCCAGCCGCCGACTAGCGGGAGTTCAAGAGACCCAGTACTTC. This gives the protein CASRRLAGVQETQYF.

This clonotype was seen a few times. The CDR3 spells CSARGQTSGQPQHF. The CDR3 bases are TGCAGTGCTAGGGGACAGACCTCCGGGCAGCCCCAGCATTTT. The chain joins TRBV20-1 to TRBJ1-5; 7 bases match TRBD1. Germline V gene sequence: CDR1 DFQATT, CDR2 SNEGSKA (reference sequence). The CDR3 covers 14 residues. V shed 3 bases and J 7 bases; nucleotides not matched to a gene: 9.

The CDR3 spells CASSLGTLNTGELFF. The CDR3 DNA reads TGTGCCAGCAGTTTAGGGACACTTAACACCGGGGAGCTGTTTTTT. The chain links TRBV27 to TRBJ2-2; D may be TRBD1 (6 bases). The ends were cut back, 2 bases at V and 2 bases at J, with 9 bases in the middle. The germline V gene encodes CDR1 MNHEY and CDR2 SMNVEV (reference sequence). This CDR3 has 15 amino acids.

This clonotype has a single count. The chain employs TRBV6-2 or TRBV6-3 and TRBJ2-7, with D hard to call. Germline values: CDR1 MNHEY, CDR2 SVGEGT. Trimming cost V 2 bases and J 3 bases, with 5 bases left between them. CDR3 length: 12 residues. The CDR3 DNA reads as TGTGCCAGCAGTTACATCAGCTACGAGCAGTACTTC. It yields the protein CASSYISYEQYF.

The sample holds many counts of this clonotype. The chain has TRBV7-2 and TRBJ2-5, with D hard to call. Trimming took off 5 bases at V and 6 bases at J, with 22 bases between the two ends. Germline lookup yields CDR1 SGHTA and CDR2 FQGNSA. The CDR3 length is 16 residues. CDR3 nucleotides: TGTGCCAGCAGCCTATTGGCAGGCCTCGGAACGCAGACCCAGTACTTC. As protein: CASSLLAGLGTQTQYF.

There are many counts of this clonotype. The rearrangement links TRBV29-1 to TRBJ2-1, with no clear D. The CDR3 runs to 14 residues. With 6 bases removed from V and 7 bases from J, the gap between germline ends came to 19 bases. Looked up from germline, CDR1 is SQVTM and CDR2 is ANQGSEA. CDR3 residues: CSVVTIRSWNEQFF. The CDR3 nucleotides read TGCAGCGTCGTAACTATTAGAAGTTGGAATGAGCAGTTCTTC.

There are many counts of this clonotype. The rearrangement uses TRBV20-1 and TRBJ1-2; tentative D call: TRBD1 (5 bases). The CDR3 contains 12 residues. Germline-derived CDR1 and CDR2 are DFQATT and SNEGSKA (reference sequence). Trimming took 6 bases from V and 4 from J, leaving 12 bases between them. The CDR3 region is CSATRVSYGYTF. CDR3 DNA sequence: TGCAGTGCCACCAGGGTATCCTATGGCTACACCTTC.

The J gene is TRBJ2-5, the V gene TRBV5-1; 14 nucleotides agree with TRBD2. From germline, CDR1 is SGHRS and CDR2 YFSETQ. This CDR3 spans 16 amino acids. Germline trimming cut 5 bases from V and 5 bases from J; bases unmatched to any gene: 8. DNA for the CDR3: TGCGCCAGCAGACGGGGACTAGCGGGAGCACTGGAGACCCAGTACTTC. This codes for CASRRGLAGALETQYF.

This clonotype was detected a few times. J is TRBJ1-2 and V is TRBV4-2, with TRBD1 as a possible D gene (6 bases). The CDR3 covers 14 residues. CDR1 is LGHNA, CDR2 YNFKEQ, per germline. Trimming cost V 2 bases and J 4 bases, with 11 bases left between them. CDR3 sequence reads: CASSQIETGYGYTF. CDR3 coding DNA: TGTGCCAGCAGCCAAATAGAGACAGGCTATGGCTACACCTTC.

The chain combines TRBV10-1 with TRBJ2-1; 8 nucleotides agree with TRBD2. Germline CDR1 is WNHNN and CDR2 is SYGVQD (reference sequence). The junction had 7 bases not matched to a gene; V was cut back by 6 bases and J by 6 bases. The length of the CDR3 is 14 residues. This CDR3 reads CASSGTRSFNEQFF. The CDR3 bases are TGCGCCAGCAGCGGGACTAGATCATTCAATGAGCAGTTCTTC.

This clonotype was recorded many times. The rearrangement uses TRBV10-3 and TRBJ2-5, with unresolved D. Trimming took off 2 bases at V and 6 bases at J, with 7 bases between the two ends. Germline CDR1 and CDR2: ENHRY and SYGVKD. The CDR3 extends over 12 amino acids. The CDR3 DNA reads as TGTGCCATCAGTGAGAATTCAAAGACCCAGTACTTC. Amino acids: CAISENSKTQYF.

This chain uses TRBV7-2 with TRBJ2-3; either TRBD1 or TRBD2 may fit D (7 bases each). Germline values: CDR1 SGHTA, CDR2 FQGNSA. The V end lost 5 bases, the J end lost 7 bases, and 22 bases lay between the germline ends. The length of the CDR3 is 16 residues. The CDR3 loop is CASSPDGSGGGNTQYF. The CDR3 DNA reads TGTGCCAGCAGCCCGGATGGGTCAGGGGGGGGAAATACGCAGTATTTT. The variable domain in full, completed from reference TRBV7-2 and TRBJ2-3, reads GAGVSQSPSNKVTEKGKDVELRCDPISGHTALYWYRQSLGQGLEFLIYFQGNSAPDKSGLPSDRFSAERTGGSVSTLTIQRTQQEDSAVYLCASSPDGSGGGNTQYFGPGTRLTVL.

This clonotype was recorded at least ten times. The chain couples TRBV4-1 to TRBJ1-5, with D uncertain. The germline gives CDR1 MGHRA, CDR2 YSYEKL. The CDR3 extends over 13 amino acids. V dropped 0 bases and J dropped 8 bases, with 8 bases sitting between them. DNA of the CDR3: TGCGCCAGCAGCCAAGATCGTCAGGAGCCCCAGCATTTT. Protein: CASSQDRQEPQHF.

This clonotype was observed a few times. The CDR3 sequence is CASSYSYSGLSSYNEQFF. CDR3 in DNA: TGTGCCAGCAGTTACTCATACTCAGGGTTGAGCTCCTACAATGAGCAGTTCTTC. V usage is TRBV6-5 and J usage is TRBJ2-1, with TRBD1 as a possible D gene (5 bases). CDR3 length: 18 residues. Germline CDR1 reads MNHEY; CDR2 reads SVGAGI. The ends were cut back, 0 bases at V and 0 bases at J, with 15 bases in the middle.

The chain links TRBV11-2 to TRBJ2-5; D is unresolved. Germline-derived CDR1 and CDR2 are SGHAT and FQNNGV. V was trimmed by 1 base and J by 5 bases, leaving 14 bases between them. CDR3 length: 15 amino acids. The CDR3 nucleotides read TGTGCCAGCAGCTTAGTAGGCAGTTCTCGGGAGACCCAGTACTTC. Translating it yields CASSLVGSSRETQYF. Drawing the rest from reference TRBV11-2 and TRBJ2-5, the complete variable domain is EAGVAQSPRYKIIEKRQSVAFWCNPISGHATLYWYQQILGQGPKLLIQFQNNGVVDDSQLPKDRFSAERLKGVDSTLKIQPAKLEDSAVYLCASSLVGSSRETQYFGPGTRLLVL.

V and J are TRBV7-2 and TRBJ2-2, with TRBD2 as a possible D gene (6 bases). Germline CDR1 is SGHTA and CDR2 is FQGNSA. Trimming took off 5 bases at V and 9 bases at J, with 19 bases between the two ends. The CDR3 has 15 residues. CDR3 nucleotides: TGTGCCAGCAGCCATGGAGGGACGGTCAACCGGGAGCTGTTTTTT. It codes for CASSHGGTVNRELFF.

The V call is TRBV7-3, the J call TRBJ2-7, with D tentatively TRBD2 (6 bases). V was shortened by 3 bases and J by 3 bases, with 12 bases between the two germline ends. Germline values: CDR1 SGHTA, CDR2 FQGTGA. CDR3 length: 14 amino acids. CDR3 amino acids: CASSLSHGSYEQYF. The CDR3 nucleotides are TGTGCCAGCAGCTTGAGCCACGGGAGCTACGAGCAGTACTTC.

The chain couples TRBV5-1 to TRBJ2-7, with TRBD1 identical over 9 bases. The germline V gene has CDR1 SGHRS and CDR2 YFSETQ. The CDR3 runs to 16 residues. V shed 7 bases and J 2 bases; nucleotides not matched to a gene: 13. The CDR3 sequence is CASGTGQGRGAYEQYF. The CDR3 bases are TGCGCCAGCGGAACTGGACAGGGGCGAGGGGCCTACGAGCAGTACTTC.

The chain carries TRBV20-1 and TRBJ1-1; the match to TRBD1 covers 7 bases. Germline V gives CDR1 DFQATT, CDR2 SNEGSKA (reference sequence). The CDR3 contains 14 residues. The ends lost 6 bases at V and 4 bases at J; junction bases unmatched: 11. For the CDR3, the DNA is TGCAGTGCCGCAAAAGGTTCAGGGGGCACTGAAGCTTTCTTT. Translation: CSAAKGSGGTEAFF.

There are many counts of this clonotype. This rearrangement joins TRBV5-5 to TRBJ1-4, with D unresolved. The CDR3 loop spans 13 amino acids. Deletions cut 3 bases from V and 5 bases from J, with 8 bases between. Germline V gene sequence: CDR1 SGHKS, CDR2 YYEKEE (reference sequence). The CDR3 loop reads CASSSDGNEKLFF. CDR3 nucleotide sequence: TGTGCCAGCAGCTCAGACGGAAATGAAAAACTGTTTTTT. Looking up the rest from reference TRBV5-5 and TRBJ1-4 gives the full variable domain: DAGVTQSPTHLIKTRGQQVTLRCSPISGHKSVSWYQQVLGQGPQFIFQYYEKEERGRGNFPDRFSARQFPNYSSELNVNALLLGDSALYLCASSSDGNEKLFFGSGTQLSVL.

Many counts were recorded for this clonotype. This chain uses TRBV4-2 with TRBJ1-6; D perhaps matches TRBD1 (5 bases). Germline assignment: CDR1 LGHNA and CDR2 YNFKEQ. Trimming removed 0 bases from V and 10 bases from J, with 16 bases in between. The CDR3 extends over 16 amino acids. CDR3 loop: CASSQDAQGRRSPLHF. CDR3 DNA: TGTGCCAGCAGCCAAGATGCCCAGGGTCGACGATCACCCCTCCACTTT.

This clonotype was recorded many times. J is TRBJ1-6 and V is TRBV20-1; D may be TRBD1 (6 bases). The CDR3 contains 12 residues. The germline gives CDR1 DFQATT, CDR2 SNEGSKA (reference sequence). With 5 bases removed from V and 14 bases from J, the gap between germline ends came to 16 bases. CDR3 residues: CSAQPGEGALHF. DNA of the CDR3: TGCAGTGCTCAACCAGGGGAAGGGGCCCTCCACTTT.